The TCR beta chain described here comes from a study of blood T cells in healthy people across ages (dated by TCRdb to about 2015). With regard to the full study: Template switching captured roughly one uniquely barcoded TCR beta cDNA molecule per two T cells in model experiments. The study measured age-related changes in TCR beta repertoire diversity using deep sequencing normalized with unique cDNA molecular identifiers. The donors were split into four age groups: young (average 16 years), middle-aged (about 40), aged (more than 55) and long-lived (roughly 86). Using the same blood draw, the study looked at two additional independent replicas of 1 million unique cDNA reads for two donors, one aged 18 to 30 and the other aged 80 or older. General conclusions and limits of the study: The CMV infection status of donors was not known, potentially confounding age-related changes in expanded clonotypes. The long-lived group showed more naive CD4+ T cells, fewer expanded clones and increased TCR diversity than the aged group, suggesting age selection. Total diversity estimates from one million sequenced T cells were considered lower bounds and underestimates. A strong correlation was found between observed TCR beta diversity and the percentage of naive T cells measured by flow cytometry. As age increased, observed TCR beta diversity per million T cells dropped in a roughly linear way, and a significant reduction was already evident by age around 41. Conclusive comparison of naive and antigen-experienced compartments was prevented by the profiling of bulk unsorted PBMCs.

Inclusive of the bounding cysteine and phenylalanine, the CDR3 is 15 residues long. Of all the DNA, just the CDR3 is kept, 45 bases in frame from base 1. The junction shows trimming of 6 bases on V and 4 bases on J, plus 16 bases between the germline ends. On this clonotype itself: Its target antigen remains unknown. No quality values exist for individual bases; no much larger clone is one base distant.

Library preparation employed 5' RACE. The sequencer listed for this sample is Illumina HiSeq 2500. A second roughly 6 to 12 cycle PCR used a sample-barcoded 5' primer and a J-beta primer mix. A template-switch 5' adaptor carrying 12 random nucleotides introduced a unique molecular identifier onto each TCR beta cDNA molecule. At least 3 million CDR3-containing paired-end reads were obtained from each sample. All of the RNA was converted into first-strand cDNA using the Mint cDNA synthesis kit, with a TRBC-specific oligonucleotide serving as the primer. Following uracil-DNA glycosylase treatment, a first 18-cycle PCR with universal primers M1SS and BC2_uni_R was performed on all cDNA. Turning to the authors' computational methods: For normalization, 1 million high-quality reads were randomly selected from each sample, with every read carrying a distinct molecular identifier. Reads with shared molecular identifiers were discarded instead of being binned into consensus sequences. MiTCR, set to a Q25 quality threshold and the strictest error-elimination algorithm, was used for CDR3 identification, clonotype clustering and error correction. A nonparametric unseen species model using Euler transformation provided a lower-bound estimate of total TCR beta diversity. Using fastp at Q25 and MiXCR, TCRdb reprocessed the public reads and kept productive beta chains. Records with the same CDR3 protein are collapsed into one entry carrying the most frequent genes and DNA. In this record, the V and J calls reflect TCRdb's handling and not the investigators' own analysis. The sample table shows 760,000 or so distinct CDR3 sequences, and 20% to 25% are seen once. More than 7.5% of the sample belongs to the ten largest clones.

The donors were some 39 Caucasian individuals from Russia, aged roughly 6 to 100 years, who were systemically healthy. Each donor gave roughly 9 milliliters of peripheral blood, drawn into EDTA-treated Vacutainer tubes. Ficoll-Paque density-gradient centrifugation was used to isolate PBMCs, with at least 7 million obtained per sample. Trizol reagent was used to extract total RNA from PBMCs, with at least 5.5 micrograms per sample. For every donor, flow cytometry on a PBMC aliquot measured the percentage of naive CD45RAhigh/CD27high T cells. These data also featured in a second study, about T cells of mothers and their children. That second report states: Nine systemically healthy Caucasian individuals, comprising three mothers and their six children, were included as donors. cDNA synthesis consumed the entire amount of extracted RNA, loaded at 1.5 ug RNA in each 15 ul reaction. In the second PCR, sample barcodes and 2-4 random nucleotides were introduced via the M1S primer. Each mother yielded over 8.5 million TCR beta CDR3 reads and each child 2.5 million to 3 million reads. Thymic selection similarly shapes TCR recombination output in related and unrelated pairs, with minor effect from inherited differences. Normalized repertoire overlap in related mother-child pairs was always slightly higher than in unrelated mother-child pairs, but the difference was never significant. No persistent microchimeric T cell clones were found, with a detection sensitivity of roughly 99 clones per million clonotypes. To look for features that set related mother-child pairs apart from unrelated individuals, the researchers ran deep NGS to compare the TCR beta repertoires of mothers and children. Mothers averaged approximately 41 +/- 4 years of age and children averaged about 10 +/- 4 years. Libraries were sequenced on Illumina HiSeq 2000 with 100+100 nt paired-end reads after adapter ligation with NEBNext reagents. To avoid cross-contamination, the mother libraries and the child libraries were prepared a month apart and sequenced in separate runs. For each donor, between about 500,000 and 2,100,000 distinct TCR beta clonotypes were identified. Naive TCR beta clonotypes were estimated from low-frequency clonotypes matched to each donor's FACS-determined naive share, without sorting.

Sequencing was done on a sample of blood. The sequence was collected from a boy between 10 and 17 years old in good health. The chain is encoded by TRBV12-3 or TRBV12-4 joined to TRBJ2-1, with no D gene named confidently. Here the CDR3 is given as CASRPIGLVYNEQFF. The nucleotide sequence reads TGTGCCAGCAGACCGATAGGCCTAGTTTACAATGAGCAGTTCTTC.